These 23 T cell receptor beta chains came from one sample sequenced in a study of blood T cell repertoires in COVID-19. The method was immunoSEQ multiplex PCR; TCRdb's version includes in-frame clones alone and lacks a portion of them. The sample records approximately 200,000 clones, approximately 91% being singletons. Sequencing used peripheral blood. These receptor sequences come from a man aged 25 to 40 with acute or convalescent COVID-19.

The chain couples TRBV27 to TRBJ2-7; 9 bases line up with TRBD1. J gave up 3 bases and V 4 bases, and 7 bases lay outside the gene matches. Germline V gene data show CDR1 as MNHEY and CDR2 as SMNVEV (reference sequence). This CDR3 contains 15 residues. For the CDR3, the DNA is TGTGCCAGCAGTTCACAGGGGGCGGTTAACTACGAGCAGTACTTC. Translation gives CASSSQGAVNYEQYF.

This chain connects TRBV6-6 to TRBJ1-5; 8 bases map to TRBD1. V shed 5 bases and J 5 bases; nucleotides not matched to a gene: 14. This CDR3 contains 17 residues. CDR1 is MNHNY, CDR2 SVGAGI, per germline (reference sequence). The CDR3 spells CASSPATGGGIYQPQHF. As DNA, the CDR3 is TGTGCCAGCAGTCCCGCTACAGGGGGAGGAATATATCAGCCCCAGCATTTT.

The gene calls are TRBV5-6 and TRBJ2-1, with TRBD2 matching over 9 bases. The CDR3 runs 15 residues. Trimming removed 2 bases from V and 7 bases from J; junction bases left unmatched: 7. Per germline, CDR1 SGHDT and CDR2 YYEEEE. The CDR3 spells CASSLYSGSTNEQFF. In DNA form, the CDR3 reads TGTGCCAGCAGCTTATATAGCGGGAGCACAAATGAGCAGTTCTTC.

The gene calls are TRBV5-4 and TRBJ1-2, with D possibly being TRBD1 (5 bases). CDR1 is SGHNT, CDR2 YYREEE, per germline (reference sequence). This CDR3 is 12 amino acids long. Trimming shortened V by 3 bases and J by 7 bases, and 10 bases separated the two germline ends. CDR3 sequence (DNA): TGTGCCAGCAGCTGGGAGGGGCTTGGCTACACCTTC. It specifies CASSWEGLGYTF.

The chain links TRBV18 to TRBJ2-1; D ambiguous. This CDR3 spans 13 amino acids. Germline V gene lookup returns CDR1 KGHSH and CDR2 LQKENI. Trimming took 3 bases from V and 6 from J, leaving 9 bases between them. The CDR3 sequence is CASSPIPGNEQFF. Here the CDR3 DNA reads TGTGCCAGCTCACCTATTCCGGGCAATGAGCAGTTCTTC.

V gene TRBV12-5 combines with J gene TRBJ2-2; D not resolved. Trimming took 6 bases from V and 6 from J, leaving 5 bases between them. Germline CDR1 is LGHNT and CDR2 is FRNRAP. There are 11 residues in the CDR3. The CDR3 loop reads CASGEAGELFF. For the CDR3, the DNA is TGTGCTAGTGGAGAGGCCGGGGAGCTGTTTTTT.

This clone was observed a handful of times. V usage is TRBV30 and J usage is TRBJ1-1; D might be TRBD1 (5 bases). V was pared by 2 bases and J by 6 bases, with 13 bases between. The CDR3 is made up of 13 amino acids. Germline V lookup: CDR1 GTSNPN, CDR2 SVGIG (reference sequence). The DNA for the CDR3 is TGTGCCTGGAGTAGGCAGCCGGGGGCTGAAGCTTTCTTT. This gives the protein CAWSRQPGAEAFF.

The V and J genes are TRBV11-3 and TRBJ2-7; possible D gene TRBD1, 6 bases. Germline CDR1 SGHNT, CDR2 YENEEA. CDR3 size: 20 residues. V lost 0 bases, J lost 0 bases, and 24 bases lay in between. The CDR3 region is CASSLEGSGHRRKVSYEQYF. CDR3 nucleotides: TGTGCCAGCAGCTTAGAAGGTTCGGGACATCGAAGAAAAGTCTCCTACGAGCAGTACTTC. Full variable domain (rest looked up from reference TRBV11-3 and TRBJ2-7): EAGVVQSPRYKIIEKKQPVAFWCNPISGHNTLYWYLQNLGQGPELLIRYENEEAVDDSQLPKDRFSAERLKGVDSTLKIQPAELGDSAVYLCASSLEGSGHRRKVSYEQYFGPGTRLTVT.

V gene TRBV7-3 combines with J gene TRBJ2-3, with 7 positions matching TRBD2. The CDR3 is 15 residues long. V lost 5 bases to trimming and J lost 0 bases; unmatched junction nucleotides: 5. Germline CDR1 SGHTA, CDR2 FQGTGA. This chain's CDR3 is CASSTLAASTDTQYF. The CDR3 region has the DNA TGTGCCAGCAGCACCCTAGCGGCAAGCACAGATACGCAGTATTTT.

This chain uses TRBV7-9 with TRBJ1-6; D might be TRBD1 (6 bases). CDR3 length: 14 amino acids. Germline V gives CDR1 SEHNR, CDR2 FQNEAQ (reference sequence). V shed 6 bases and J shed 9 bases, with 15 bases lying between them. The CDR3, as DNA: TGTGCCAGCAGTGGGGACACGAGGGGTTCACCCCTCCACTTT. As protein: CASSGDTRGSPLHF.

This chain joins TRBV10-2 and TRBJ1-3; D not resolved. V dropped 1 base and J dropped 0 bases, with 13 bases sitting between them. The CDR3 contains 17 residues. Germline-derived CDR1 and CDR2 are WSHSY and SAAADI. The DNA for the CDR3 is TGCGCCAGCAGTGAGTTATCACAAACCATCTCTGGAAACACCATATATTTT. Encoded protein: CASSELSQTISGNTIYF.

The V call is TRBV6-1, the J call TRBJ1-6; 7 nucleotides agree with TRBD1. Germline V lookup: CDR1 MNHNS, CDR2 SASEGT. This CDR3 contains 17 residues. J lost 5 bases, V lost 2 bases, and 9 bases had no gene match. Written as DNA, the CDR3 is TGTGCCAGCAGTGAATTCCTGCCGGGACAGCATAATTCACCCCTCCACTTT. It is translated as CASSEFLPGQHNSPLHF.

The chain carries TRBV29-1 and TRBJ1-1; D not resolved. V shed 5 bases and J shed 2 bases, with 12 bases lying between them. The CDR3 totals 13 residues. The germline CDR1 and CDR2 sequences are SQVTM and ANQGSEA. Written as DNA, the CDR3 is TGCAGCGTTCATACTTACCCAAACACTGAAGCTTTCTTT. Its translation is CSVHTYPNTEAFF.

The chain joins TRBV6-5 to TRBJ1-2; D remains ambiguous. The CDR3 length is 14 residues. The V gene lost 0 bases and the J gene lost 2 bases, with 7 bases spanning the gap. CDR1 and CDR2 from the germline V gene are MNHEY and SVGAGI. CDR3 bases: TGTGCCAGCAGTTACTCGGGCAGCAACTATGGCTACACCTTC. Encoded protein: CASSYSGSNYGYTF.

The gene calls are TRBV11-2 and TRBJ1-4, with 9 bases lining up with TRBD1. This CDR3 spans 15 amino acids. CDR1 SGHAT and CDR2 FQNNGV come from the germline V gene. V gave up 5 bases and J gave up 7 bases; unmatched junction bases: 8. DNA for the CDR3: TGTGCCAGCAGCCCACAGGGGGCGCGGGGTGAAAAACTGTTTTTT. It yields the protein CASSPQGARGEKLFF. Variable domain in full (rest from reference TRBV11-2 and TRBJ1-4): EAGVAQSPRYKIIEKRQSVAFWCNPISGHATLYWYQQILGQGPKLLIQFQNNGVVDDSQLPKDRFSAERLKGVDSTLKIQPAKLEDSAVYLCASSPQGARGEKLFFGSGTQLSVL.

This chain uses TRBV11-3 with TRBJ1-1, with 10 bases aligning to TRBD1. The CDR3 extends over 15 amino acids. In germline, CDR1 is SGHNT, CDR2 YENEEA. Unmatched junction bases numbered 3, after V lost 1 base and J lost 4 bases. DNA of the CDR3: TGTGCCAGCAGCTTAGGACAGGGGGCCGCCACTGAAGCTTTCTTT. It encodes CASSLGQGAATEAFF.

This chain connects TRBV5-1 to TRBJ2-5; D remains unclear. Germline V CDR1 and CDR2: SGHRS, YFSETQ. Trimming took off 2 bases at V and 4 bases at J, with 6 bases between the two ends. The CDR3 sequence is 12 residues long. In DNA form, the CDR3 reads TGCGCCAGCAGCTTCGAGAGAGAGACCCAGTACTTC. This codes for CASSFERETQYF.

The genes are TRBV7-8 and TRBJ2-1, with 10 positions matching TRBD2. The CDR3 extends over 17 amino acids. Looked up from germline, CDR1 is SGHVS and CDR2 is FQNEAQ. V was clipped by 6 bases and J by 0 bases; unmatched bases: 8. The CDR3 is CASRRLAGDFSYNEQFF. DNA for the CDR3: TGTGCCAGCAGAAGGCTAGCGGGGGATTTCTCCTACAATGAGCAGTTCTTC.

The chain links TRBV29-1 to TRBJ2-2, with D possibly TRBD2 on 5 matching bases. Trimming took off 0 bases at V and 3 bases at J, with 11 bases between the two ends. The CDR3 is 15 amino acids. In germline, CDR1 is SQVTM, CDR2 ANQGSEA. CDR3 sequence reads: CSVEDWRVDTGELFF. Here the CDR3 DNA reads TGCAGCGTTGAAGATTGGCGGGTAGACACCGGGGAGCTGTTTTTT.

The chain couples TRBV19 to TRBJ2-2; D is perhaps TRBD2 (5 bases). In germline, CDR1 is LNHDA, CDR2 SQIVND (reference sequence). Trimming removed 6 bases from V and 2 bases from J, with 16 bases in between. The CDR3 runs 16 residues. The CDR3 spells CASRSNGEINTGELFF. The DNA for the CDR3 is TGTGCCAGTAGATCCAATGGGGAGATTAACACCGGGGAGCTGTTTTTT. Full variable domain (rest looked up from reference TRBV19 and TRBJ2-2): DGGITQSPKYLFRKEGQNVTLSCEQNLNHDAMYWYRQDPGQGLRLIYYSQIVNDFQKGDIAEGYSVSREKKESFPLTVTSAQKNPTAFYLCASRSNGEINTGELFFGEGSRLTVL.

This sequence joins TRBV6-1 and TRBJ2-1; weak D call: TRBD1 (5 bases). In germline, CDR1 is MNHNS, CDR2 SASEGT. The CDR3 loop spans 14 amino acids. V lost 1 base, J lost 8 bases, and 12 bases lay in between. The CDR3 reads CASSEEGSWDEQFF. CDR3 nucleotide sequence: TGTGCCAGCAGTGAAGAGGGGTCTTGGGATGAGCAGTTCTTC.

The chain carries TRBV19 and TRBJ1-1; 8 bases align to TRBD1. The V and J ends lost 6 bases and 5 bases, in that order; junction bases with no gene match: 11. Germline loops: CDR1 LNHDA, CDR2 SQIVND (reference sequence). There are 15 residues in the CDR3. The CDR3 nucleotides are TGTGCCAGTAGCCCCCGACTGACAGGGGTAACTGAAGCTTTCTTT. Protein: CASSPRLTGVTEAFF.

The chain carries TRBV7-3 and TRBJ2-5, with 8 bases lining up with TRBD1. The CDR3 extends over 14 amino acids. J was trimmed by 2 bases and V by 5 bases; bases with no gene match: 4. Looked up from germline, CDR1 is SGHTA and CDR2 is FQGTGA. This CDR3 reads CASSPRQGQETQYF. CDR3 DNA: TGTGCCAGCAGCCCCCGACAGGGGCAAGAGACCCAGTACTTC. The full variable domain, in which reference TRBV7-3 and TRBJ2-5 provide the parts outside the CDR3, is GAGVSQTPSNKVTEKGKYVELRCDPISGHTALYWYRQSLGQGPEFLIYFQGTGAADDSGLPNDRFFAVRPEGSVSTLKIQRTERGDSAVYLCASSPRQGQETQYFGPGTRLLVL.